The 20 T cell receptor beta chains given below trace back to one sample, sequenced in a study of T-cell memory formation after mild COVID-19. TCRdb processed the 5' RACE reads anew with MiXCR; each CDR3 protein has one entry. The sample has 50,000 to 70,000 distinct CDR3 sequences, 12% seen once. The sample taken for sequencing was PBMCs or a T cell subset sorted from them (not recorded which). These receptors were obtained from a man aged 18 to 30 who had mild COVID-19 (a few samples of this study predate the infection). Cell type and time point are not known.

This clonotype was counted between two and nine times. The chain recombines TRBV19 with TRBJ1-5; unclear D gene. The length of the CDR3 is 11 residues. Trimming shortened V by 8 bases and J by 9 bases, and 11 bases separated the two germline ends. Germline CDR1 LNHDA, CDR2 SQIVND (reference sequence). CDR3 residues: CASGLLGPQHF. CDR3 bases: TGTGCCAGTGGTCTCCTGGGGCCCCAGCATTTT.

The chain uses TRBV6-5 and TRBJ2-5; 12 bases line up with TRBD1. Looked up from germline, CDR1 is MNHEY and CDR2 is SVGAGI. V lost 6 bases, J lost 4 bases, and 6 bases stayed unmatched. The CDR3 contains 15 residues. CDR3 sequence reads: CASRPGTGGGETQYF. CDR3 sequence (DNA): TGTGCCAGCAGGCCCGGGACAGGGGGCGGAGAGACCCAGTACTTC.

J is TRBJ2-7 and V is TRBV6-1; TRBD2 is a possible D gene (6 bases). This CDR3 comprises 12 residues. Germline CDR1 is MNHNS and CDR2 is SASEGT. V lost 8 bases and J lost 2, with 10 bases in between. The CDR3 sequence: CASGRPAYEQYV. In nucleotides, the CDR3 is TGTGCCAGCGGGAGGCCGGCCTACGAGCAGTACGTC.

This chain joins TRBV5-4 and TRBJ1-4; D call uncertain. The length of the CDR3 is 16 residues. CDR1 is SGHNT and CDR2 is YYREEE in the germline V gene (reference sequence). V was clipped by 4 bases and J by 7 bases, with 20 bases between them. This CDR3 reads CASSAGRPAHGEKLFF. The CDR3 DNA follows: TGTGCCAGCAGCGCGGGCCGTCCCGCCCATGGTGAAAAACTGTTTTTT.

The DNA of the CDR3 is TGTGCCACCAGCAGAGATCGAGGAGAGACCCAGTACTTC. The encoded protein is CATSRDRGETQYF. V is TRBV15 and J is TRBJ2-5, with D unresolved. V lost 0 bases and J lost 4, with 6 bases in between. From germline, CDR1 is LNHNV and CDR2 YYDKDF (reference sequence). This CDR3 is 13 amino acids long.

The CDR3 reads CAISESDRGSGYEQYF. The DNA for the CDR3 is TGTGCCATCAGTGAGTCGGACAGGGGAAGTGGCTACGAGCAGTACTTC. V gene TRBV10-3 combines with J gene TRBJ2-7, with 9 bases fitting TRBD1. There are 16 residues in the CDR3. The germline V gene encodes CDR1 ENHRY and CDR2 SYGVKD. The junction had 6 bases not matched to a gene; V was cut back by 0 bases and J by 3 bases.

Only a few counts were recorded for this clonotype. V is TRBV11-2 and J is TRBJ2-7; D uncertain. Trimming cost V 1 base and J 1 base, with 11 bases left between them. CDR1 SGHAT and CDR2 FQNNGV come from the germline V gene. The CDR3 is made up of 15 amino acids. The CDR3: CASSLAATPSYEQYV. CDR3 in DNA: TGTGCCAGCAGCTTAGCCGCGACCCCGTCCTACGAGCAGTACGTC.

Ten or more counts support this clonotype. V is TRBV5-1 and J is TRBJ2-3, with 11 bases lining up with TRBD2. J gave up 2 bases and V 4 bases, and 6 bases lay outside the gene matches. CDR1 is SGHRS and CDR2 is YFSETQ in the germline V gene. This CDR3 spans 16 amino acids. The DNA for the CDR3 is TGCGCCAGCAGCGGAGGGACTAGCGGATTCACAGATACGCAGTATTTT. Translating it yields CASSGGTSGFTDTQYF. The full variable domain, rest sourced from reference TRBV5-1 and TRBJ2-3, is KAGVTQTPRYLIKTRGQQVTLSCSPISGHRSVSWYQQTPGQGLQFLFEYFSETQRNKGNFPGRFSGRQFSNSRSEMNVSTLELGDSALYLCASSGGTSGFTDTQYFGPGTRLTVL.

The V and J genes are TRBV2 and TRBJ2-5; D might be TRBD1 (6 bases). CDR1 is SNHLY, CDR2 FYNNEI, per germline. Trimming removed 8 bases at V and 5 bases at J, with 9 bases between. This CDR3 spans 11 amino acids. The CDR3 coding sequence is TGTGCCAGCCAGGGGCTGGAGACCCAGTACTTC. Encoded protein: CASQGLETQYF.

J is TRBJ2-5 and V is TRBV9, with D perhaps matching TRBD2 (6 bases). This CDR3 has 15 residues. Germline V gene lookup returns CDR1 SGDLS and CDR2 YYNGEE. V lost 7 bases, J lost 5 bases, and 21 bases lay in between. For the CDR3, the DNA is TGTGCCAGCTCCGTAGTTCCGGCGGGGTTGGAGACCCAGTACTTC. Amino acids: CASSVVPAGLETQYF.

The chain has TRBV5-5 and TRBJ2-3; 8 nucleotides align to TRBD2. V shed 1 base and J 5 bases; nucleotides not matched to a gene: 6. The CDR3 spans 15 residues. CDR1 SGHKS and CDR2 YYEKEE come from the germline V gene (reference sequence). The CDR3 DNA reads as TGTGCCAGCAGCTTGACCCGGGAGGGGGGAGATACGCAGTATTTT. Translated: CASSLTREGGDTQYF.

This clonotype was recorded many times. One junction end does not reproduce the germline sequence, and a read error may be involved. V usage is TRBV5-1 and J usage is TRBJ1-1; D uncertain. The V gene's germline CDR1 is SGHRS and CDR2 YFSETQ. The CDR3 spans 15 residues. The CDR3 here is CASTLTMTTGTEAFF. CDR3 DNA: TGCGCCAGCACCTTGACAATGACTACCGGGACTGAAGCTTTCTTT.

A word on this clonotype: The junction and the germline gene differ at one end; a read error may be behind it. The V and J genes are TRBV6-5 and TRBJ1-3, with a possible D match to TRBD1 (5 bases). The CDR3 runs 15 residues. Germline lookup yields CDR1 MNHEY and CDR2 SVGAGI. Here the CDR3 DNA reads TGTGCCAGCAGTTACGGGGCGTTCCCTGGAAACACCATATACTTT. Residues: CASSYGAFPGNTIYF.

This clonotype has at least ten counts. The gene calls are TRBV5-1 and TRBJ2-3; 9 bases align to TRBD1. Per the germline V gene, CDR1 is SGHRS and CDR2 is YFSETQ. This CDR3 is 14 amino acids long. With 7 bases clipped from V and 4 bases from J, the junction kept 7 bases outside the gene matches. In DNA form, the CDR3 reads TGCGCCAGCCGGGACAGGGCTATCGCAGATACGCAGTATTTT. It yields the protein CASRDRAIADTQYF.

This clonotype was recorded a few times. The chain links TRBV12-5 to TRBJ2-3; D gene uncertain. V was shortened by 3 bases and J by 1 base, with 5 bases between the two germline ends. The germline CDR1 and CDR2 sequences are LGHNT and FRNRAP. The length of the CDR3 is 13 residues. The chain's CDR3 is CASGFTGTDTQYF. The CDR3 DNA reads as TGTGCTAGTGGTTTTACAGGCACAGATACGCAGTATTTT.

This chain uses TRBV7-2 with TRBJ2-2; D remains unclear. V was pared by 5 bases and J by 6 bases, with 19 bases between. The CDR3 covers 16 residues. The germline CDR1 and CDR2 sequences are SGHTA and FQGNSA. The DNA for the CDR3 is TGTGCCAGCAGCCCCATCCCCAGTCCCGGCGCCGGGGAGCTGTTTTTT. It translates to CASSPIPSPGAGELFF.

V gene TRBV20-1 combines with J gene TRBJ1-2; no clear D gene. Trimming removed 1 base at V and 4 bases at J, with 16 bases between. CDR3 length: 15 residues. Germline V gene lookup returns CDR1 DFQATT and CDR2 SNEGSKA (reference sequence). CDR3: CSARVPPDSGYGYTF. The CDR3, as DNA: TGCAGTGCTAGAGTCCCACCGGACTCCGGCTATGGCTACACCTTC.

This clonotype was observed at least ten times. This chain joins TRBV6-5 and TRBJ2-3; 7 bases align to TRBD2. After removal of 5 bases from V and 3 bases from J, the junction contained 14 bases not matched to a gene. The germline V gene has CDR1 MNHEY and CDR2 SVGAGI. This CDR3 region has 17 residues. The CDR3 region is CASSPGGGSWRTDTQYF. For the CDR3, the DNA is TGTGCCAGCAGTCCCGGGGGAGGGAGTTGGCGAACAGATACGCAGTATTTT.

V and J are TRBV10-1 and TRBJ1-2; TRBD1 agrees at 7 bases. The CDR3 consists of 16 residues. Trimming took 0 bases from V and 6 from J; bases not matched to a gene: 10. Per germline, CDR1 WNHNN and CDR2 SYGVQD (reference sequence). In DNA, the CDR3 is TGCGCCAGCAGTGAGTCGAACAGGGGAGGGTATGATGGCTACACCTTC. As protein: CASSESNRGGYDGYTF.

This clonotype was observed a handful of times. The chain couples TRBV6-5 to TRBJ1-1; 8 bases map to TRBD1. This CDR3 has 14 amino acids. V shed 6 bases, J shed 3 bases, and the junction held 6 bases outside the gene matches. Germline assignment: CDR1 MNHEY and CDR2 SVGAGI. The CDR3 reads CASRDRGRDTEAFF. The CDR3 bases are TGTGCCAGCAGAGACAGGGGCCGGGACACTGAAGCTTTCTTT.